This T cell receptor beta chain was found in a study of cytomegalovirus exposure and HLA in healthy donors. Study-level findings and limits: Most CMV-associated TCR beta chains were later found to appear HLA-restricted.

This clone has only a few counts. Its antigen is unidentified. 60 Vbeta and 13 Jbeta primers were used in PCR. TCRdb's table, derived via immunoSEQ multiplex PCR, lists solely in-frame clones and lacks some. The sample records about 89,000 clones, roughly 80% being singletons. Germline V gene sequence: CDR1 SEHNR, CDR2 FQNEAQ (reference sequence). CDR3 length: 14 residues. The J segment lost 8 bases and the V segment lost 5 bases, leaving 7 bases of the junction unmatched. Sequenced: PBMCs. This sequence joins TRBV7-9 and TRBJ1-4, with TRBD1 matching 8 bases. This receptor was identified in a man aged 30-40 years in good health and CMV-seropositive. The CDR3 region has the DNA TGTGCCAGCAGCCTTGGACAGGGTCCCGAAAAACTGTTTTTT. This translates into CASSLGQGPEKLFF.